This entry lists 8 T cell receptor beta chains sequenced from one sample in a study of control samples from healthy donors and cancer patients. This table comes from immunoSEQ multiplex PCR, and its TCRdb copy is limited to in-frame clones, with some not included. This repertoire shows around 120,000 clones, more than 75% found once; its top ten account for just under 3%. Sequencing used blood. The source of these receptors is a man in his 60s in good health.

This clone was picked up a small number of times. The gene calls are TRBV28 and TRBJ1-2; 9 bases are shared with TRBD1. There are 15 residues in the CDR3. CDR1 is MDHEN and CDR2 is SYDVKM in the germline V gene. J gave up 7 bases and V 3 bases, and 9 bases lay outside the gene matches. The CDR3 DNA reads TGTGCCAGCAGTTTGGCAACCGGGACAGGGTTTGGCTACACCTTC. Translated, it gives CASSLATGTGFGYTF.

The CDR3 sequence: CASSWDRKNIQYF. DNA for the CDR3: TGTGCCAGCAGTTGGGACAGGAAAAACATTCAGTACTTC. J is TRBJ2-4 and V is TRBV6-5; 8 bases are shared with TRBD1. Germline values: CDR1 MNHEY, CDR2 SVGAGI. V gave up 4 bases and J gave up 4 bases; unmatched junction bases: 0. The CDR3 totals 13 residues.

The J gene is TRBJ1-3, the V gene TRBV4-1, with TRBD1 as a possible D gene (5 bases). The CDR3 runs 15 residues. Germline lookup yields CDR1 MGHRA and CDR2 YSYEKL. Trimming pared 1 base from V and 4 bases from J, leaving 11 bases between. DNA for the CDR3: TGCGCCAGCAGCCAAGCGGCAGGGCAAGGAAACACCATATATTTT. Amino acids: CASSQAAGQGNTIYF.

The chain links TRBV19 to TRBJ2-4; D unclear. Trimming took off 6 bases at V and 4 bases at J, with 13 bases between the two ends. The length of the CDR3 is 14 residues. Germline V gene lookup returns CDR1 LNHDA and CDR2 SQIVND (reference sequence). DNA for the CDR3: TGTGCCAGTAGGGACCCGTTGGGGAAAAACATTCAGTACTTC. This sequence encodes CASRDPLGKNIQYF.

This chain joins TRBV7-9 and TRBJ2-1, with D perhaps TRBD1 (6 bases). The length of the CDR3 is 15 residues. The germline V gene has CDR1 SEHNR and CDR2 FQNEAQ (reference sequence). V was clipped by 2 bases and J by 2 bases, with 10 bases between them. The CDR3 reads CASSLKGQTYNEQFF. CDR3 bases: TGTGCCAGCAGCTTAAAAGGACAGACCTACAATGAGCAGTTCTTC. The full variable domain, rest sourced from reference TRBV7-9 and TRBJ2-1, is DTGVSQNPRHKITKRGQNVTFRCDPISEHNRLYWYRQTLGQGPEFLTYFQNEAQLEKSRLLSDRFSAERPKGSFSTLEIQRTEQGDSAMYLCASSLKGQTYNEQFFGPGTRLTVL.

J is TRBJ1-1 and V is TRBV6-5, with D possibly matching TRBD1 (5 bases). The CDR3 is made up of 14 amino acids. Germline lookup yields CDR1 MNHEY and CDR2 SVGAGI. The V gene lost 1 base and the J gene lost 1 base, with 7 bases spanning the gap. The CDR3 loop reads CASSYFQGNTEAFF. Here the CDR3 DNA reads TGTGCCAGCAGTTACTTTCAGGGGAACACTGAAGCTTTCTTT.

V and J are TRBV27 and TRBJ2-4; D possibly uses TRBD1 or TRBD2 (7 bases each). This CDR3 contains 18 residues. Germline V lookup: CDR1 MNHEY, CDR2 SMNVEV (reference sequence). V lost 6 bases and J lost 0, with 21 bases in between. This chain's CDR3 is CASRNSQGGGLAKNIQYF. For the CDR3, the DNA is TGTGCCAGCAGAAACAGCCAGGGGGGGGGTTTAGCCAAAAACATTCAGTACTTC.

The V and J genes are TRBV12-5 and TRBJ2-1; D may be TRBD2 (6 bases). Germline lookup yields CDR1 LGHNT and CDR2 FRNRAP. The CDR3 has 14 residues. V was clipped by 6 bases and J by 10 bases, with 19 bases between them. The CDR3 nucleotides are TGTGCTAGTGGAGCCTCGGTGGGGGGAAGAGAGCAGTTCTTC. Amino acids: CASGASVGGREQFF.